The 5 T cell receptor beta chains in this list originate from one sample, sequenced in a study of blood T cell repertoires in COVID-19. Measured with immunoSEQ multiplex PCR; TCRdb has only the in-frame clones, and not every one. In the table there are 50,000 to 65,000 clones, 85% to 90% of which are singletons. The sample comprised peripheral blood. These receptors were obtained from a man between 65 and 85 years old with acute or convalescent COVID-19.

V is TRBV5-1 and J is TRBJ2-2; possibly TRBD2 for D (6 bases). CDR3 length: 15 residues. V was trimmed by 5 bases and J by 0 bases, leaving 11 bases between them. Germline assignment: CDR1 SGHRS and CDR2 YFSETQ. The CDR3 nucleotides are TGCGCCAGCAGGGAGGGGAGTTCGAACACCGGGGAGCTGTTTTTT. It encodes CASREGSSNTGELFF.

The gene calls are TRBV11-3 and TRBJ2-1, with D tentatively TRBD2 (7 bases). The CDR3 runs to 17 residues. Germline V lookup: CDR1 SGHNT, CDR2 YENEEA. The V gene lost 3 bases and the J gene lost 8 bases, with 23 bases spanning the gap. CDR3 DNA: TGTGCCAGCAGCTTCAGGGGAGGGTCCCCAATTGTAGATGAGCAGTTCTTC. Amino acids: CASSFRGGSPIVDEQFF.

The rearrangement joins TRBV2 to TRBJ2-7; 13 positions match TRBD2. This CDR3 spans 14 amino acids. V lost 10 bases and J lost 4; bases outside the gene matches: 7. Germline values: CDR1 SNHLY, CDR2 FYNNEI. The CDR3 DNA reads TGTGCCAACCGCGGACTAGCGGGAGAATACGAGCAGTACTTC. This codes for CANRGLAGEYEQYF.

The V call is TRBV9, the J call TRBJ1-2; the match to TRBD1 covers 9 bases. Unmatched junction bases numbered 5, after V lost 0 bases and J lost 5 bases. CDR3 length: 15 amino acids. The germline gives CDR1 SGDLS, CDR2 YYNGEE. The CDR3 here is CASSVGGDRAYGYTF. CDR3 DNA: TGTGCCAGCAGCGTAGGTGGGGACAGGGCTTATGGCTACACCTTC. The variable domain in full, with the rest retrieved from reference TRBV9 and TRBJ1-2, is DSGVTQTPKHLITATGQRVTLRCSPRSGDLSVYWYQQSLDQGLQFLIQYYNGEERAKGNILERFSAQQFPDLHSELNLSSLELGDSALYFCASSVGGDRAYGYTFGSGTRLTVV.

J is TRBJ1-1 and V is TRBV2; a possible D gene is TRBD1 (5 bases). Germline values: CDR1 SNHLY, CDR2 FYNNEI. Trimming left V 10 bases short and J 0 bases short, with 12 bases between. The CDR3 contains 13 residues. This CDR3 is CAITQEMNTEAFF. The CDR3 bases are TGTGCCATCACACAGGAGATGAACACTGAAGCTTTCTTT.